The clone carrying this T cell receptor beta chain was recorded a few times. One junction end disagrees with the germline gene, perhaps due to a read error. This CDR3 has 12 amino acids. Per the germline V gene, CDR1 is LNHDA and CDR2 is SQIVND (reference sequence). This specimen belongs to a study of blood T cell repertoires in COVID-19. Study-level information: COVID-19 samples from acute and convalescent phases originated in the United States, Italy and Spain. The cDNA or gDNA used as material had been derived from T cells, B-cell-depleted T cells, or PBMCs.

Study processing details: By means of reference gene primer amplification, nucleated cell counts were estimated. The repertoire was sequenced with immunoSEQ multiplex PCR; TCRdb's copy has only in-frame clones and lacks some. V and J calls and clone size are copied from that table; D and trimming were computed from the DNA. The data hold some 80,000 clones, with roughly 90% observed a single time. This sequence originates from a human donor in a cohort sampled during active COVID-19. The material sequenced was peripheral blood. The rearrangement joins TRBV19 to TRBJ2-7; 10 positions agree with TRBD2. CDR3 sequence: CTSGTSVYEQYF. In DNA form, the CDR3 reads TGTACCAGTGGGACTAGCGTTTACGAGCAGTACTTC.